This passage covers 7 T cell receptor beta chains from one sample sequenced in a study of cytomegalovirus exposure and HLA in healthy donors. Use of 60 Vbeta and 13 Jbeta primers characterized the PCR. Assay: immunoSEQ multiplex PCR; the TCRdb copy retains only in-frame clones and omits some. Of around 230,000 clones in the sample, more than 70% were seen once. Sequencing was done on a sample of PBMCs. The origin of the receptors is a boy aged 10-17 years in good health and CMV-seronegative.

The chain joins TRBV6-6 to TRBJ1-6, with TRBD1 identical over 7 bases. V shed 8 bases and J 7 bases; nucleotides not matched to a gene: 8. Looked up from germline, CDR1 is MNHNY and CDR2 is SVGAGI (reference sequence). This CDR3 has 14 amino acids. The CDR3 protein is CASGQKTGNSPLHF. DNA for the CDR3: TGTGCCAGCGGACAAAAGACAGGGAATTCACCCCTCCACTTT.

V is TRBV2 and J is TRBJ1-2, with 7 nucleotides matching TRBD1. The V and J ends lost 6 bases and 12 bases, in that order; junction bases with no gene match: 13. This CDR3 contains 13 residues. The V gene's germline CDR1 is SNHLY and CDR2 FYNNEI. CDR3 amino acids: CASRMTGRNFDTF. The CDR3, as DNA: TGTGCCAGCAGGATGACAGGGCGGAATTTTGACACCTTC.

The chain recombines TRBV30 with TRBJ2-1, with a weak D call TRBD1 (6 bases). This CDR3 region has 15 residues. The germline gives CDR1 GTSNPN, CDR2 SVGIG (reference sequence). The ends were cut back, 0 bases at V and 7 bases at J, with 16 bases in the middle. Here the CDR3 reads CAWSVRKTGQNEQFF. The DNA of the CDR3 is TGTGCCTGGAGTGTTAGGAAAACAGGACAGAATGAGCAGTTCTTC.

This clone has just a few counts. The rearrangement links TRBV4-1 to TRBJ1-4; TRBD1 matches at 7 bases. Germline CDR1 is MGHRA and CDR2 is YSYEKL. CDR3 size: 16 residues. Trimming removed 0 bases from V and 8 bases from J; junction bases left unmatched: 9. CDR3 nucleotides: TGCGCCAGCAGCCAAGATGGGGCCAGGGGGGAGGAAAAACTGTTTTTT. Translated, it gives CASSQDGARGEEKLFF.

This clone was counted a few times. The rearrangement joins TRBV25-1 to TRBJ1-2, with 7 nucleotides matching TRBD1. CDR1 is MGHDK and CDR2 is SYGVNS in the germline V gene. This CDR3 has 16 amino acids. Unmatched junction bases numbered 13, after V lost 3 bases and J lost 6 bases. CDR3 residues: CASSDAPGQGEHGYTF. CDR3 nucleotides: TGTGCCAGCAGTGACGCCCCCGGGCAGGGGGAACATGGCTACACCTTC.

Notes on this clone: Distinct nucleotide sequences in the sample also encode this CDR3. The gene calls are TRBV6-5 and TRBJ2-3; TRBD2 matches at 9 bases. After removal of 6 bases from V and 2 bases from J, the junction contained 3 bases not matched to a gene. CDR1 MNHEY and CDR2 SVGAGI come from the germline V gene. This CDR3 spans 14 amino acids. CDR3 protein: CASRIAGDTDTQYF. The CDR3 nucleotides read TGTGCCAGCAGAATAGCGGGAGACACAGATACGCAGTATTTT.

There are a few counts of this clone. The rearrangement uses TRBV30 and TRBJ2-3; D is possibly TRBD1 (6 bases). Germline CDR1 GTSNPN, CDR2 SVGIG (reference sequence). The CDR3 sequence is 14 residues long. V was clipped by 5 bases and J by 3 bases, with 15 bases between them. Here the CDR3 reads CAWETGGWTDTQYF. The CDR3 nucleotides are TGTGCCTGGGAGACAGGCGGTTGGACAGATACGCAGTATTTT.